This TCR beta chain was sequenced during a study of Ad26.COV2.S vaccination and SARS-CoV-2 variants. Findings and limits, study-wide: Substantial breadth was reported for post-vaccination spike-specific CD8+ and CD4+ T cells.

Assay: immunoSEQ multiplex PCR; the TCRdb copy retains only in-frame clones and omits some. The table lists 300,000 to 500,000 clones, more than 85% of them singletons. For this clone: Its specificity is not known.

Germline V CDR1 and CDR2: SGHAT, FQNNGV. The V gene end was trimmed by 2 bases and the J gene end by 1 base; junction bases not matched to a gene: 12. The CDR3 extends over 19 amino acids. This sample's treatment: 15 to 20 received Ad26.COV2.S at low or high dose, single or two shots; roughly five received placebo; per-sample allocation not given. Day 63 following the first vaccine or placebo injection was when the samples were taken. Sample: peripheral blood, taken in a trial of Ad26.COV2.S vaccine versus placebo. The chain has TRBV11-2 and TRBJ2-1, with 9 bases fitting TRBD2. This TCR was recovered from a person aged 18-60 years who received the Ad26.COV2.S COVID-19 vaccine or a placebo. The CDR3 region is CASSLLRFSGGRSYNEQFF. The CDR3 region has the DNA TGTGCCAGCAGCTTACTTCGGTTTAGCGGGGGTAGGTCCTACAATGAGCAGTTCTTC.